What follows are 3 T cell receptor beta chains derived from one specimen sequenced in a study of blood T cells in healthy people across ages. Primed by a sample-barcoded 5' primer and a J-beta primer mix, a second PCR proceeded for 7 to 11 cycles. TCRdb reprocessed the 5' RACE reads via MiXCR and lists one record per CDR3 protein. The table shows roughly 1.7 million distinct CDR3 sequences, with about 35% occurring only once. Sequences were obtained from blood. The receptor set was obtained from a woman in her twenties or thirties in good health.

This clonotype was seen a handful of times. The rearrangement links TRBV4-1 to TRBJ1-2; 8 nucleotides align to TRBD1. The CDR3 contains 14 residues. The germline V gene encodes CDR1 MGHRA and CDR2 YSYEKL. V shed 2 bases, J shed 5 bases, and the junction held 4 bases outside the gene matches. The DNA for the CDR3 is TGCGCCAGCAGCCAACCGGGACAGGTGTATGGCTACACCTTC. Its protein product is CASSQPGQVYGYTF.

The chain carries TRBV9 and TRBJ2-3; 11 nucleotides match TRBD1. With 0 bases clipped from V and 8 bases from J, the junction kept 8 bases outside the gene matches. Per the germline V gene, CDR1 is SGDLS and CDR2 is YYNGEE. The CDR3 spans 16 residues. This CDR3 reads CASSVGGQGADSTQYF. The CDR3, as DNA: TGTGCCAGCAGCGTAGGAGGACAGGGGGCGGACTCTACGCAGTATTTT.

About this clonotype itself: A read error may account for a junction end that differs from germline. The rearrangement uses TRBV9 and TRBJ2-1; D ambiguous. The V gene's germline CDR1 is SGDLS and CDR2 YYNGEE. The CDR3 has 13 amino acids. CDR3 sequence (DNA): TGTGCCAGCAGCGTAGGACGGAGTAATGAGCAGTGCTTC. Amino acids: CASSVGRSNEQCF.